The entry that follows covers one T cell receptor beta chain sequence. Germline assignment: CDR1 SNHLY and CDR2 FYNNEI. The CDR3 has 16 residues. The junction had 1 base not matched to a gene; V was cut back by 3 bases and J by 1 base. The table came from immunoSEQ multiplex PCR; TCRdb's copy has only in-frame clones and leaves some out. The sample includes millions of clones, around 94% seen only once; the top ten take more than 0.12%. These data belong to a study of shared clonotypes between healthy human individuals. Overall study: Each donor contributed plates that comprised three CD4 naive, three CD4 memory, two CD8 naive and one CD8 memory.

This chain links TRBV2 with TRBJ1-6, with 9 bases identical to TRBD1. The sequence was collected from a man between 18 and 35 years old in good health. The sequencing sample was made of naive CD4+ T cells sorted from blood. Subset described: CD45RA+ positively selected. The CDR3 bases are TGTGCCAGCAGTGATGGGACAGGGTCCTATAATTCACCCCTCCACTTT. It specifies CASSDGTGSYNSPLHF.